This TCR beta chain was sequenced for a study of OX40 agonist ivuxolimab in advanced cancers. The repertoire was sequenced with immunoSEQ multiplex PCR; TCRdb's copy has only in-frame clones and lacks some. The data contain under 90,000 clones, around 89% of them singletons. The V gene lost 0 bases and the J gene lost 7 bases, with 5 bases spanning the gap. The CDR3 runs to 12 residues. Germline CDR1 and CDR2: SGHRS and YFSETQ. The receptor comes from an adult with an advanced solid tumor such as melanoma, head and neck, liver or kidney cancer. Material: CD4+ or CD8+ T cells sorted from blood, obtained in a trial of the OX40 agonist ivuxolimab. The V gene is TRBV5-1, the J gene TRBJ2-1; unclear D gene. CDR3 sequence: CASSLVLNEQFF. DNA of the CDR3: TGCGCCAGCAGCTTGGTTCTAAATGAGCAGTTCTTC.